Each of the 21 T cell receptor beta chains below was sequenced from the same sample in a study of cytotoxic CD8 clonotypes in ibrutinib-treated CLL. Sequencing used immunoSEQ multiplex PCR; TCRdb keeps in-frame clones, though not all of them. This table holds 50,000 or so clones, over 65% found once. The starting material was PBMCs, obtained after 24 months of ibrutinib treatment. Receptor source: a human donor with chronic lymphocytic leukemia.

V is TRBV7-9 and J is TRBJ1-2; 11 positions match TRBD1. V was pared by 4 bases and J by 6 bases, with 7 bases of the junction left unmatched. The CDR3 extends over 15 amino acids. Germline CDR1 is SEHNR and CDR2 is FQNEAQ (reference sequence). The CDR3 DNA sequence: TGTGCCAGCAGCTCCGCCGGGACAGGGGGAGATGGCTACACCTTC. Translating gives CASSSAGTGGDGYTF. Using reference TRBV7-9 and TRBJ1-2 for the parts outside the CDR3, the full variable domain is DTGVSQNPRHKITKRGQNVTFRCDPISEHNRLYWYRQTLGQGPEFLTYFQNEAQLEKSRLLSDRFSAERPKGSFSTLEIQRTEQGDSAMYLCASSSAGTGGDGYTFGSGTRLTVV.

CDR3: CASSHVGLRDTEAFF. The CDR3 DNA is TGTGCCAGCAGCCACGTGGGACTAAGGGACACTGAAGCTTTCTTT. This rearrangement joins TRBV14 to TRBJ1-1; the D gene is possibly TRBD1 (5 bases). Trimming cost V 3 bases and J 3 bases, with 14 bases left between them. The CDR3 is made up of 15 amino acids. Germline CDR1 and CDR2: SGHDN and FVKESK.

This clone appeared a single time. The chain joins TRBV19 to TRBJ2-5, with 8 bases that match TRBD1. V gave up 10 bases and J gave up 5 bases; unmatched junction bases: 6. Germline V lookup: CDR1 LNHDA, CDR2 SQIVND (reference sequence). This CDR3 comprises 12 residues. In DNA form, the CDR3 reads TGTGCCACGAGGGCAGGGGGCGAGACCCAGTACTTC. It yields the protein CATRAGGETQYF. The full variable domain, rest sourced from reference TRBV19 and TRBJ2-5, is DGGITQSPKYLFRKEGQNVTLSCEQNLNHDAMYWYRQDPGQGLRLIYYSQIVNDFQKGDIAEGYSVSREKKESFPLTVTSAQKNPTAFYLCATRAGGETQYFGPGTRLLVL.

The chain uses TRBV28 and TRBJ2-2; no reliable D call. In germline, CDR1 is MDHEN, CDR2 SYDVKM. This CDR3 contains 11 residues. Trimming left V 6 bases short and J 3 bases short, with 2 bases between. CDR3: CASRYTGELFF. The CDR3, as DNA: TGTGCCAGCAGGTACACCGGGGAGCTGTTTTTT.

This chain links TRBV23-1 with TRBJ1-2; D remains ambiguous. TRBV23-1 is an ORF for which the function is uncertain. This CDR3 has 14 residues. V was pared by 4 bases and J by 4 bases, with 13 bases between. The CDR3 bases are TGCGCCAGCAGTCTGGACCCCCGGGGCTATGGCTACACCTTC. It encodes CASSLDPRGYGYTF.

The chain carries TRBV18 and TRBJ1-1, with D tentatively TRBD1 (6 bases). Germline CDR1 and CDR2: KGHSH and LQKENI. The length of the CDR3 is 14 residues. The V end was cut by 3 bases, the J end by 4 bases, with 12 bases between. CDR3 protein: CASSPGALGTEAFF. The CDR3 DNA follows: TGTGCCAGCTCACCGGGGGCCCTGGGCACTGAAGCTTTCTTT.

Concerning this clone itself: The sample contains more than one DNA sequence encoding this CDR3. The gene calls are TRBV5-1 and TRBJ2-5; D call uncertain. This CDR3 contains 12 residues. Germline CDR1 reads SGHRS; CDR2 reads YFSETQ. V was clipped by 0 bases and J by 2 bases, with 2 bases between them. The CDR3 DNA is TGCGCCAGCAGCTTGGGACAAGAGACCCAGTACTTC. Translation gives CASSLGQETQYF.

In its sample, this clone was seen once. The CDR3 sequence is CASSPNTDTQYF. In nucleotides, the CDR3 is TGTGCCAGCAGTCCCAACACAGATACGCAGTATTTT. J is TRBJ2-3 and V is TRBV5-4, with D uncertain. The CDR3 runs 12 residues. The ends were cut back, 5 bases at V and 2 bases at J, with 6 bases in the middle. Germline V lookup: CDR1 SGHNT, CDR2 YYREEE (reference sequence).

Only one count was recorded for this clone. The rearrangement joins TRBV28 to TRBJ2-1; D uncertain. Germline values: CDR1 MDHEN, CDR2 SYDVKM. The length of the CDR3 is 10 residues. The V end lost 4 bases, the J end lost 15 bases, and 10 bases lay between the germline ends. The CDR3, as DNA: TGTGCCAGCAGTTCCCTTTCGACGTTCTTC. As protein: CASSSLSTFF.

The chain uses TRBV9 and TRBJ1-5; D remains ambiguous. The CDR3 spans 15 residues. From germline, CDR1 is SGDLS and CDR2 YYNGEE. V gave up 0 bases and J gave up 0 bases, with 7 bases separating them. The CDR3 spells CASSVGANSNQPQHF. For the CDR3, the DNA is TGTGCCAGCAGCGTAGGCGCGAATAGCAATCAGCCCCAGCATTTT. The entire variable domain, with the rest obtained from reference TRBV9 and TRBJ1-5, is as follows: DSGVTQTPKHLITATGQRVTLRCSPRSGDLSVYWYQQSLDQGLQFLIQYYNGEERAKGNILERFSAQQFPDLHSELNLSSLELGDSALYFCASSVGANSNQPQHFGDGTRLSIL.

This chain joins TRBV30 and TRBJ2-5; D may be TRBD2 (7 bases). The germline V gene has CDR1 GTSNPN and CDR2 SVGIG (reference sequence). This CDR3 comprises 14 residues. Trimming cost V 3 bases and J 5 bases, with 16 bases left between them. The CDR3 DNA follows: TGTGCCTGGAGGGGGGGGCTAAGGGCGGAGACCCAGTACTTC. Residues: CAWRGGLRAETQYF.

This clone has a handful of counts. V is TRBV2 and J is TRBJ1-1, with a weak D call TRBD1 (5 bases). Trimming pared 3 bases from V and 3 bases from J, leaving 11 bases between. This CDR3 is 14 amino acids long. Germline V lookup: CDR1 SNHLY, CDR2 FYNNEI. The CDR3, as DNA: TGTGCCAGCAGTGACGCAGGGAGGGACACTGAAGCTTTCTTT. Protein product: CASSDAGRDTEAFF.

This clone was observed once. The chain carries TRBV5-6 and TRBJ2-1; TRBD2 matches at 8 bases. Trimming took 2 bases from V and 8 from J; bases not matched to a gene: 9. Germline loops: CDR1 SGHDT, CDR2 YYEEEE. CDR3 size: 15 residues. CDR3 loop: CASSFRLAGNYEQFF. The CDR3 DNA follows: TGTGCCAGCAGCTTTCGGCTAGCGGGTAACTATGAGCAGTTCTTC.

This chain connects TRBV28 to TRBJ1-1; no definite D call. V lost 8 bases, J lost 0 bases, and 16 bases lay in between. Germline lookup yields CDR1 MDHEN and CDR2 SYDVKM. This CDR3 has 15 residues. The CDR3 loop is CASVLSGSMNTEAFF. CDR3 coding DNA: TGTGCCAGCGTCTTGAGTGGCTCTATGAACACTGAAGCTTTCTTT.

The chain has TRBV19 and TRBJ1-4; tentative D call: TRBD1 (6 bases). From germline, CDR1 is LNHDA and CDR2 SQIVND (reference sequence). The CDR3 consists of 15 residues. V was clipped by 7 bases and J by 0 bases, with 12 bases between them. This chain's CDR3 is CASMLRTATNEKLFF. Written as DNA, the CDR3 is TGTGCCAGTATGCTTCGGACAGCAACTAATGAAAAACTGTTTTTT. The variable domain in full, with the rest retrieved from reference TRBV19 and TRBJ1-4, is DGGITQSPKYLFRKEGQNVTLSCEQNLNHDAMYWYRQDPGQGLRLIYYSQIVNDFQKGDIAEGYSVSREKKESFPLTVTSAQKNPTAFYLCASMLRTATNEKLFFGSGTQLSVL.

CDR3 coding DNA: TGTGCCAGCAGTCCCGTGGAAGATACGCAGTATTTT. Encoded protein: CASSPVEDTQYF. J is TRBJ2-3 and V is TRBV28; unclear D gene. Germline-derived CDR1 and CDR2 are MDHEN and SYDVKM. This CDR3 is built from 12 residues. V was pared by 5 bases and J by 5 bases, with 8 bases between. The variable domain in full, with the rest retrieved from reference TRBV28 and TRBJ2-3, is DVKVTQSSRYLVKRTGEKVFLECVQDMDHENMFWYRQDPGLGLRLIYFSYDVKMKEKGDIPEGYSVSREKKERFSLILESASTNQTSMYLCASSPVEDTQYFGPGTRLTVL.

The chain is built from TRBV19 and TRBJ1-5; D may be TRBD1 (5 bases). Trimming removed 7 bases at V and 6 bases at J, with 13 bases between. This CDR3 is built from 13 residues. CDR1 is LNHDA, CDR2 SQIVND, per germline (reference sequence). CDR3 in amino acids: CASNRQGPQPQHF. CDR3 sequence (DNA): TGTGCCAGTAATCGTCAGGGTCCTCAGCCCCAGCATTTT. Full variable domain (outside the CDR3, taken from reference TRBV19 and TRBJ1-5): DGGITQSPKYLFRKEGQNVTLSCEQNLNHDAMYWYRQDPGQGLRLIYYSQIVNDFQKGDIAEGYSVSREKKESFPLTVTSAQKNPTAFYLCASNRQGPQPQHFGDGTRLSIL.

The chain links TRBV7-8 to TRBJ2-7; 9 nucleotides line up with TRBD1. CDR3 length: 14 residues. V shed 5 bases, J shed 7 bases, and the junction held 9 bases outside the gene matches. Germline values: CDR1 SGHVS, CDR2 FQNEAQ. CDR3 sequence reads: CASSPRDRAGEQYF. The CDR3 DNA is TGTGCCAGCAGCCCCCGGGACAGGGCGGGTGAGCAGTACTTC.

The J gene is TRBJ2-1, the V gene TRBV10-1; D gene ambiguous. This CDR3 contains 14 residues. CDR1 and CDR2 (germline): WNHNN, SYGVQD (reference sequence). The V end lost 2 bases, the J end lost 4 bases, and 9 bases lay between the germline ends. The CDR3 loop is CASSEAMGYNEQFF. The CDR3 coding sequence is TGCGCCAGCAGTGAGGCTATGGGGTACAATGAGCAGTTCTTC.

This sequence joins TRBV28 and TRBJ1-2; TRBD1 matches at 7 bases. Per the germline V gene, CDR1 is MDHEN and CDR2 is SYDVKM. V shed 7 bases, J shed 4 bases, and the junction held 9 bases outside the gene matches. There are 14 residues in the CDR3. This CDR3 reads CASTPPGTVYGYTF. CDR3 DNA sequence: TGTGCCAGCACCCCCCCCGGGACAGTCTATGGCTACACCTTC.

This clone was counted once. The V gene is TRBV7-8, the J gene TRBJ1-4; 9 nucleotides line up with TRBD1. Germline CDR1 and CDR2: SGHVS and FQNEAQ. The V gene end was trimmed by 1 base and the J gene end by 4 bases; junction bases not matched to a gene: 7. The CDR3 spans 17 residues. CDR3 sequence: CASSLDGTGFGNEKLFF. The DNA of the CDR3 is TGTGCCAGCAGCTTAGACGGGACAGGGTTCGGTAATGAAAAACTGTTTTTT.